The sequence of this TCR beta chain was determined in a study of cytomegalovirus exposure and HLA in healthy donors. Points from the study as a whole: What a later analysis showed was that several of the most significant clusters appeared linked to common viral pathogens.

Trimming left V 1 base short and J 5 bases short, with 17 bases between. CDR3 length: 16 amino acids. Germline lookup yields CDR1 LNHNV and CDR2 YYDKDF (reference sequence). For this clone: No antigen is known for it.

The PCR ran on 60 Vbeta and 13 Jbeta primers. Sequencing used immunoSEQ multiplex PCR; TCRdb keeps in-frame clones, though not all of them. In all, the sample yields approximately 52,000 clones. This sequence joins TRBV15 and TRBJ2-5; D might be TRBD1 (5 bases). Specimen: PBMCs. The TCR was taken from a man aged 45-60 years in good health and CMV-seropositive. CDR3 loop: CATSRGETKPGETQYF. The DNA of the CDR3 is TGTGCCACCAGCAGAGGAGAGACAAAACCAGGGGAGACCCAGTACTTC.